These T cell receptor beta chains were read from a single sample in a study of beta chain features in type 1 diabetes. Generated by immunoSEQ multiplex PCR, the TCRdb table keeps only in-frame clones and is missing some. The sample lists hundreds of thousands of clones, about 32% occurring once. The sample was naive CD4+ T cells from blood. The receptors stem from a young man in good health. Each CDR3 is given with its conserved first and last residue. Fields, in order: clone size, J gene, V gene, D gene, CDR3 protein, CDR3 DNA. A D gene is named only where the DNA matches it firmly. Part of the rows lack a size; the others show once, few, many or a class for expanded clones.

once,TRBJ2-5,TRBV11-3,NA,CASSQGPVEETQYF,TGTGCCAGCAGCCAGGGGCCGGTCGAAGAGACCCAGTACTTC
NA,TRBJ2-2,TRBV29-1,NA,CSVEGRKNTGELFF,TGCAGCGTTGAAGGGCGGAAGAACACCGGGGAGCTGTTTTTT
few,TRBJ2-1,TRBV7-2,TRBD2,CASSQAGQREYNEQFF,TGTGCCAGCAGCCAAGCCGGGCAGCGGGAGTACAATGAGCAGTTCTTC
NA,TRBJ2-1,TRBV19,NA,CASINGWGNEQFF,TGTGCCAGTATCAATGGTTGGGGGAATGAGCAGTTCTTC
NA,TRBJ2-5,TRBV25-1,NA,CASSGSGKETQYF,TGTGCCAGCAGTGGGTCGGGGAAAGAGACCCAGTACTTC
NA,TRBJ2-5,TRBV2,TRBD1,CASSRDRGQETQYF,TGTGCCAGCAGCAGAGACAGGGGCCAAGAGACCCAGTACTTC
NA,TRBJ1-4,TRBV10-3,NA,CAIRDQGEKLFF,TGTGCCATCAGGGATCAGGGGGAAAAACTGTTTTTT
few,TRBJ1-1,TRBV29-1,NA,CSVDLMVGGMNTEAFF,TGCAGCGTTGACTTAATGGTAGGAGGCATGAACACTGAAGCTTTCTTT
once,TRBJ1-1,TRBV7-9,NA,CASSLAQRGPTEAFF,TGTGCCAGCAGCTTAGCGCAAAGGGGTCCCACTGAAGCTTTCTTT
few,TRBJ1-1,TRBV30,NA,CAWSVFLAGKNTEAFF,TGTGCCTGGAGTGTATTTCTGGCGGGTAAGAACACTGAAGCTTTCTTT
once,TRBJ2-5,TRBV13,TRBD1,CASSLDQIRGKQYF,TGTGCCAGCAGCTTGGACCAGATCAGGGGGAAGCAGTACTTC
few,TRBJ2-7,TRBV10-3,NA,CAINGGYEQYF,TGTGCCATCAATGGAGGCTACGAGCAGTACTTC
few,TRBJ1-3,TRBV18,NA,CASSPGSLGPGNTIYF,TGTGCCAGCTCACCCGGTTCCCTAGGGCCTGGAAACACCATATATTTT
NA,TRBJ2-5,TRBV11-2,NA,CASSKHRVTVLQETQYF,TGTGCCAGCAGCAAGCACAGGGTTACCGTCCTACAAGAGACCCAGTACTTC
few,TRBJ2-1,TRBV9,NA,CASSVGLSASSYNEQFF,TGTGCCAGCAGCGTGGGGCTTAGCGCGAGCTCCTACAATGAGCAGTTCTTC
NA,TRBJ2-1,TRBV11-2,TRBD1,CASSPTTGIGNEQFF,TGTGCCAGCAGCCCGACGACAGGGATCGGAAATGAGCAGTTCTTC
NA,TRBJ2-7,TRBV7-6,NA,CASSFARAGYEQYF,TGTGCCAGCAGCTTCGCGCGGGCGGGCTACGAGCAGTACTTC
NA,TRBJ2-7,TRBV18,NA,CASSPAGGLSYEQYF,TGTGCCAGCTCACCCGCCGGGGGCCTGTCCTACGAGCAGTACTTC
few,TRBJ2-3,TRBV7-9,NA,CASSPRRDVSTDTQYF,TGTGCCAGCAGCCCACGGCGGGACGTTAGCACAGATACGCAGTATTTT
NA,TRBJ2-5,TRBV7-2,NA,CASSLDRGLGETQYF,TGTGCCAGCAGCTTAGACCGGGGGCTGGGGGAGACCCAGTACTTC
few,TRBJ1-2,TRBV30,TRBD1,CAWSPDRAHYGYTF,TGTGCCTGGAGTCCGGACAGGGCACACTATGGCTACACCTTC
few,TRBJ2-7,TRBV14,NA,CASSQDVKGLQYF,TGTGCCAGCAGCCAAGATGTGAAGGGTCTCCAGTACTTC
NA,TRBJ2-4,TRBV9,TRBD2,CASSVGLAGGIGAKNIQYF,TGTGCCAGCAGCGTGGGACTAGCGGGAGGTATTGGAGCCAAAAACATTCAGTACTTC
few,TRBJ2-7,TRBV9,NA,CASSPTGTFLLEQYF,TGTGCCAGCAGCCCCACGGGGACGTTCCTACTCGAGCAGTACTTC
few,TRBJ2-7,TRBV9,NA,CASSVASGNYEQYF,TGTGCCAGCAGCGTAGCATCCGGCAACTACGAGCAGTACTTC
few,TRBJ1-4,TRBV4-2,NA,CASSQAGPINEKLFF,TGTGCCAGCAGCCAGGCCGGACCGATTAATGAAAAACTGTTTTTT
NA,TRBJ2-3,TRBV7-2,TRBD2,CASSLGASGRGTDTQYF,TGTGCCAGCAGCTTAGGGGCTAGCGGGAGGGGCACAGATACGCAGTATTTT
NA,TRBJ2-7,TRBV7-6,NA,CASSLASGPYEQYF,TGTGCCAGCAGCTTAGCTAGCGGCCCCTACGAGCAGTACTTC
NA,TRBJ2-1,TRBV9,TRBD1,CASSSSGGNEQFF,TGTGCCAGCAGCTCCTCAGGGGGCAATGAGCAGTTCTTC
NA,TRBJ2-1,TRBV9,TRBD1,CASSVEQGAYNEQFF,TGTGCCAGCAGCGTAGAACAGGGGGCCTACAATGAGCAGTTCTTC
few,TRBJ2-1,TRBV7-3,NA,CASSAGREPDEQFF,TGTGCCAGCAGCGCCGGGCGGGAACCGGATGAGCAGTTCTTC
few,TRBJ2-1,TRBV29-1,NA,CSVRDYNEQFF,TGCAGCGTACGCGACTACAATGAGCAGTTCTTC